A selection of T cell receptor beta chains follows, all from one sample in a study of long-term antiretroviral therapy in people with HIV. Data came from immunoSEQ multiplex PCR; TCRdb stores just in-frame clones and leaves some out. The data show under 30,000 clones, around 80% seen once. The sample was unsorted PBMCs, taken 3 years after starting antiretroviral therapy. Every receptor here comes from a man aged 18-30 years with HIV. Both conserved end residues are part of each CDR3. A D gene is named only where the DNA matches it firmly.

TRBV6-1 - 14 CASRIGGSNQPQHF
TRBV5-8 - 15 CASSIGGMVYNEQFF
TRBV15 TRBD1 15 CATSRGQGGGEKLFF
TRBV28 - 15 CASSLIDVGNEKLFF
TRBV7-9 - 16 CASSPPRGGYSNEQFF
TRBV2 - 14 CASSGDRANSPLHF
TRBV7-7 - 14 CASSLGREADTQYF
TRBV27 - 16 CASSVMPGAPRETQYF
TRBV27 - 13 CASSLTGNQPQHF
TRBV2 TRBD2 14 CAGFRGGAADTQYF
TRBV5-5 - 14 CASSLGVSSYEQYF
TRBV27 TRBD2 17 CASSPGTSGIAYNEQFF
TRBV6-6 - 13 CASSRDGTDTQYF
TRBV5-1 - 15 CASSLKDSGANVLTF
TRBV20-1 - 11 CSASPGTEAFF
TRBV5-1 TRBD2 16 CASSLMVAGVTDTQYF
TRBV20-1 - 9 CSARKEQFF
TRBV29-1 TRBD2 15 CSVARLAESTDTQYF
TRBV28 TRBD1 14 CASSLLTGAPEAFF
TRBV2 - 12 CASSDGAETQYF
TRBV19 TRBD1 18 CASTSAPGQGILKGSYTF
TRBV4-1 TRBD1 15 CASSQTDRDDTEAFF
TRBV4-1 TRBD2 17 CASSEGLRLAATDTQYF
TRBV19 TRBD1 16 CASSINRRGLYQPQHF
TRBV15 - 14 CATSSQNSKYTQYF
TRBV5-8 TRBD1 15 CASSSRDREQETQYF
TRBV28 - 17 CASSYARDGYFHYGYTF
TRBV5-1 - 15 CASSAATKETETQYF
TRBV7-9 - 16 CASSSRGDIVNYGYTF
TRBV7-3 TRBD2 15 CASSLGASGADTQYF
TRBV5-1 - 13 CASRSQGSYEQYF
TRBV5-4 - 13 CASSLAARDGYTF
TRBV9 TRBD1 15 CASSGQGAGGNTIYF
TRBV4-2 TRBD2 15 CASSQERGSSYEQYF
TRBV6-1 - 16 CASSGPVGFMNTEAFF
TRBV29-1 TRBD1 14 CSGTGANVRTEAFF
TRBV9 - 14 CASSSRGMEETQYF
TRBV27 - 15 CASSSFGQRTDTQYF
TRBV5-5 - 11 CASSLDTEAFF
TRBV4-1 - 16 CASSQRPNRDNEKLFF
TRBV19 - 16 CASRLHPAPYNSPLHF
TRBV19 - 13 CASSILSAGELFF
TRBV11-2 - 11 CASSFLYEQYF
TRBV5-1 - 13 CASSREPNQPQHF
TRBV29-1 - 13 CSVEIAGAETQYF
TRBV29-1 - 13 CSVGRRAATEAFF
TRBV28 - 14 CASLLGTLNQPQHF
TRBV6-5 - 12 CASSQGPYEQYF
TRBV23-1 TRBD1 13 CASSQDRGEKLFF
TRBV5-1 TRBD1 14 CASSLGTGDGEQFF
TRBV5-1 TRBD1 14 CASSEGGANYGYTF
TRBV28 TRBD1 14 CASSLGQNYNEQFF
TRBV4-1 TRBD1 15 CASSHITGGSDGYTF